The 23 T cell receptor beta chains below were found in one sample sequenced in a study of Tregs in tolerant kidney transplant recipients (dated by TCRdb to the late 2010s). In light of the paper, this sample's time point label describes: 6 months after combined kidney and bone marrow transplant. The transplants used related donors with nonmyeloablative bone marrow transplantation, and mixed chimerism in the human trials was transient. The library was obtained by the immunoSEQ multiplex PCR assay. TCRdb re-hosts the immuneACCESS table, in-frame sequences only. Its copies lack some clones; in the studies checked, an unresolved V gene accounts for under half of them, and the cause for the rest is not known. The sample table records 20,000 to 30,000 clones. Jointly, the top ten make up over 4% of the sample. The material was CD4+ T cells from blood (PBMCs), obtained 6 months after the transplant. Receptors originate from a human patient who received a combined kidney and bone marrow transplant. Following a transplant, a fraction of the T cells may be traceable to the graft donor.

Comment on this clone: The read halts 3 residues ahead of the CDR3 end, with the missing end drawn from the germline J gene. The chain links TRBV11-2 to TRBJ1-2; tentative D call: TRBD1 (5 bases). The germline CDR1 and CDR2 sequences are SGHAT and FQNNGV. This CDR3 is 13 amino acids long. The V gene lost 5 bases and the J gene lost 6 bases, with 13 bases spanning the gap. The CDR3 sequence is CASSLRGADGYTF. CDR3 DNA, as far as it was read: TGTGCCAGCAGCCTAAGAGGGGCGGATGGC.

Comments on this clone: The read comes to an end 3 residues before the CDR3 does, leaving the germline J gene to fill in the end. The V call is TRBV7-6, the J call TRBJ2-2, with 7 bases lining up with TRBD2. The CDR3 has 16 residues. The germline V gene encodes CDR1 SGHVS and CDR2 FNYEAQ. After removal of 5 bases from V and 5 bases from J, the junction contained 11 bases not matched to a gene. The sequenced CDR3 bases are TGTGCCAGCAGCCAGAAGATGACTAGCATTACCGGGGAG. Protein product: CASSQKMTSITGE. The whole CDR3 protein reads CASSQKMTSITGELFF.

A note on this clone: The CDR3 end falls 3 residues outside the read, so it is completed with the germline J gene. V usage is TRBV19 and J usage is TRBJ1-5, with 7 bases lining up with TRBD1. In germline, CDR1 is LNHDA, CDR2 SQIVND (reference sequence). The CDR3 spans 14 residues. After removal of 5 bases from V and 6 bases from J, the junction contained 7 bases not matched to a gene. CDR3 bases read: TGTGCCAGTAGTGTACAGGGGCAGGGTCAGCCC. Encoded protein: CASSVQGQGQP. The full CDR3 reads CASSVQGQGQPQHF.

As concerns this clone: The read comes to an end 3 residues before the CDR3 does, leaving the germline J gene to fill in the end. The J gene is TRBJ2-2, the V gene TRBV20-1, with no clear D. The CDR3 is made up of 10 amino acids. Trimming shortened V by 7 bases and J by 7 bases, and 7 bases separated the two germline ends. Germline assignment: CDR1 DFQATT and CDR2 SNEGSKA (reference sequence). The CDR3 spells CSVADGELFF. Incomplete CDR3 DNA: TGCAGTGTGGCTGACGGGGAG.

As for this clone: Coverage ceases 3 residues before the CDR3 finishes, and the germline J gene fills in the end. V and J are TRBV7-9 and TRBJ2-3; D uncertain. The CDR3 is 15 residues long. Between the trimmed V and J ends, which lost 2 bases and 2 bases, there was a span of 11 bases. Germline V gene sequence: CDR1 SEHNR, CDR2 FQNEAQ (reference sequence). CDR3 region: CASSLKGRYTDTQYF. The sequenced CDR3 bases are TGTGCCAGCAGCTTAAAGGGCAGGTACACAGATACG.

About this clone itself: The CDR3 extends 3 residues past the end of the read, so its final part is completed from the germline J gene. This chain joins TRBV20-1 and TRBJ1-1; D not resolved. CDR3 length equals 14 residues. The germline V and J ends were trimmed by 2 bases and 3 bases, with 13 bases remaining between them. Germline assignment: CDR1 DFQATT and CDR2 SNEGSKA (reference sequence). The covered CDR3 bases are TGCAGTGCTAGACCGAGGGCCGGCTACACTGAA. Amino acids: CSARPRAGYTE. The full-length CDR3 reads as CSARPRAGYTEAFF.

For this clone: The CDR3 goes on 3 residues after the read ends, and that part is filled in from the germline J gene. The chain has TRBV10-1 and TRBJ2-2; tentatively, D is TRBD1 (6 bases). This CDR3 has 16 residues. Trimming left V 8 bases short and J 3 bases short, with 19 bases between. The germline CDR1 and CDR2 sequences are WNHNN and SYGVQD (reference sequence). This CDR3 reads CASPPGDIMDTGELFF. The covered CDR3 bases are TGCGCCAGCCCCCCAGGGGACATAATGGACACCGGGGAG.

Remarks on this clone: With the read ending 3 residues before the CDR3 end, the germline J gene is used to fill in that end. J is TRBJ2-5 and V is TRBV19; 10 nucleotides line up with TRBD2. This CDR3 has 14 amino acids. From germline, CDR1 is LNHDA and CDR2 SQIVND (reference sequence). The V segment lost 6 bases and the J segment 2 bases; nucleotides outside the gene matches: 3. The CDR3 here is CASRPSGGQETQYF. CDR3 bases read: TGTGCCAGTAGGCCTAGCGGGGGTCAAGAGACC.

Details on this clone: From the germline J gene comes the end of the CDR3, since the read stops 3 residues before it. The V call is TRBV7-2, the J call TRBJ2-2; 8 bases align to TRBD2. The CDR3 covers 15 residues. Germline lookup yields CDR1 SGHTA and CDR2 FQGNSA. J gave up 2 bases and V 2 bases, and 1 base lay outside the gene matches. Here the CDR3 reads CASSLSGGNTGELFF. The part of the CDR3 DNA that was read is TGTGCCAGCAGCTTAAGCGGGGGCAACACCGGGGAG.

About this clone: The CDR3 is cut off 3 residues early in the read; its end comes from the germline J gene. The chain links TRBV2 to TRBJ2-5; the D gene is possibly TRBD2 (5 bases). The CDR3 is made up of 13 amino acids. In germline, CDR1 is SNHLY, CDR2 FYNNEI. The V end was cut by 4 bases, the J end by 5 bases, with 11 bases between. The CDR3 is CASSALVGETQYF. The covered CDR3 bases are TGTGCCAGCAGTGCACTAGTCGGGGAGACC.

A remark on this clone: The CDR3 goes on 3 residues after the read ends, and that part is filled in from the germline J gene. The chain recombines TRBV19 with TRBJ2-1; 9 bases are a match to TRBD2. With 4 bases clipped from V and 7 bases from J, the junction kept 8 bases outside the gene matches. Per germline, CDR1 LNHDA and CDR2 SQIVND (reference sequence). This CDR3 is 15 amino acids long. Partial CDR3 DNA: TGTGCCAGTAGTAGCGGGAGGGCACGTAGGAATGAG. Amino acids: CASSSGRARRNE. The entire CDR3 protein reads CASSSGRARRNEQFF.

On this clone itself: Coverage ceases 3 residues before the CDR3 finishes, and the germline J gene fills in the end. The chain uses TRBV7-2 and TRBJ2-7; tentative D call: TRBD1 (5 bases). The CDR3 consists of 13 residues. Trimming took 0 bases from V and 3 from J, leaving 6 bases between them. CDR1 and CDR2 (germline): SGHTA, FQGNSA. The CDR3 bases that were read are TGTGCCAGCAGCTTAGCGCAGGGCTACGAG. Translating gives CASSLAQGYE. The complete CDR3 protein is CASSLAQGYEQYF.

In regard to this clone: The read ends 3 residues shy of where the CDR3 ends; the end is completed using the germline J gene. The J gene is TRBJ1-2, the V gene TRBV7-9; D is unresolved. Germline CDR1 and CDR2: SEHNR and FQNEAQ (reference sequence). This CDR3 has 14 amino acids. V was pared by 3 bases and J by 6 bases, with 14 bases between. Partial CDR3 DNA: TGTGCCAGCAGCTTTATGGGCCCCTACGATGGC. Protein product: CASSFMGPYDG. In full, the CDR3 reads CASSFMGPYDGYTF.

On this clone: The CDR3 end is not reached by the read, which stops 3 residues before it; the germline J gene fills it in. The chain carries TRBV10-3 and TRBJ2-3; TRBD2 matches at 10 bases. Trimming took 5 bases from V and 6 from J; bases not matched to a gene: 8. The length of the CDR3 is 15 residues. In germline, CDR1 is ENHRY, CDR2 SYGVKD. CDR3 DNA, as far as it was read: TGTGCCATCAGTCTCGCTAGCGGGAGCGCCGATACG. It encodes CAISLASGSADT. The full CDR3 sequence reads CAISLASGSADTQYF.

On this clone: The read finishes 3 residues shy of the CDR3 end, and the germline J gene is used to complete it. This chain joins TRBV20-1 and TRBJ2-5, with 7 bases aligning to TRBD1. Germline-derived CDR1 and CDR2 are DFQATT and SNEGSKA (reference sequence). With 5 bases clipped from V and 5 bases from J, the junction kept 8 bases outside the gene matches. CDR3 length equals 13 residues. The chain's CDR3 is CSAVQGFGETQYF. The CDR3 DNA, read in part, is TGCAGTGCTGTACAGGGGTTCGGGGAGACC.

About this clone: The read terminates 3 residues before the CDR3 end, so the remaining end is supplied by the germline J gene. The chain couples TRBV5-1 to TRBJ2-7; 7 bases line up with TRBD2. Germline V CDR1 and CDR2: SGHRS, YFSETQ. With V trimmed by 0 bases and J by 3 bases, 3 bases remained unmatched. The CDR3 totals 14 residues. CDR3 sequence: CASSLGGRLYEQYF. The CDR3 bases that were read are TGCGCCAGCAGCTTGGGCGGGAGACTCTACGAG.

Note on this clone: The read terminates 3 residues before the CDR3 end, so the remaining end is supplied by the germline J gene. V and J are TRBV5-4 and TRBJ2-3; TRBD1 matches at 8 bases. V shed 9 bases and J 4 bases; nucleotides not matched to a gene: 13. CDR3 size: 15 residues. CDR1 SGHNT and CDR2 YYREEE come from the germline V gene (reference sequence). The CDR3 is CATHRGASSSDTQYF. The CDR3 DNA, read in part, is TGTGCCACCCACAGGGGGGCCTCGAGCTCAGATACG.

About this clone itself: The CDR3 end is not reached by the read, which stops 3 residues before it; the germline J gene fills it in. The rearrangement joins TRBV6-2 or TRBV6-3 to TRBJ2-7; 8 bases map to TRBD1. The CDR3 consists of 15 residues. With V trimmed by 6 bases and J by 4 bases, 11 bases remained unmatched. CDR1 is MNHEY and CDR2 is SVGEGT in the germline V gene. The CDR3: CASRYSVGQAYEQYF. CDR3 DNA (partial): TGTGCCAGCAGATACAGCGTGGGACAGGCTTACGAG.

As regards this clone: Sequencing ends 3 residues short of the CDR3 end; the germline J gene provides the rest. The V gene is TRBV4-1, the J gene TRBJ2-5; perhaps TRBD1 as D (5 bases). This CDR3 contains 13 residues. The germline V gene encodes CDR1 MGHRA and CDR2 YSYEKL. V was trimmed by 1 base and J by 2 bases, leaving 5 bases between them. CDR3 bases read: TGCGCCAGCAGCCAAGGGACACAAGAGACC. Residues: CASSQGTQET. The whole CDR3 is CASSQGTQETQYF.

Details on this clone: The CDR3 end lies 3 residues beyond the end of the read and is filled in from the germline J gene. V usage is TRBV18 and J usage is TRBJ1-1; D is possibly TRBD1 (5 bases). Per the germline V gene, CDR1 is KGHSH and CDR2 is LQKENI. This CDR3 region has 13 residues. Trimming took 6 bases from V and 5 from J, leaving 13 bases between them. The sequenced part of the CDR3 DNA is TGTGCCAGCTCGTGGAGGGGCAATACTGAA. Its translation: CASSWRGNTE. The CDR3 in its entirety is CASSWRGNTEAFF.

Concerning this clone itself: The CDR3 goes on 3 residues after the read ends, and that part is filled in from the germline J gene. The chain combines TRBV7-9 with TRBJ2-3; possible D gene TRBD2, 7 bases. Trimming removed 5 bases from V and 3 bases from J, with 12 bases in between. Germline CDR1 reads SEHNR; CDR2 reads FQNEAQ (reference sequence). The CDR3 runs to 14 residues. Incomplete CDR3 DNA: TGTGCCAGCAGCGGGGGGGCCCTGACAGATACG. Amino acid sequence: CASSGGALTDT. The CDR3, in full, reads CASSGGALTDTQYF. The variable domain in full, completed from reference TRBV7-9 and TRBJ2-3, reads DTGVSQNPRHKITKRGQNVTFRCDPISEHNRLYWYRQTLGQGPEFLTYFQNEAQLEKSRLLSDRFSAERPKGSFSTLEIQRTEQGDSAMYLCASSGGALTDTQYFGPGTRLTVL.

In regard to this clone: The sequenced fragment ends 3 residues before the CDR3 boundary, so the rest is inferred from the germline J gene. The rearrangement uses TRBV20-1 and TRBJ2-5; D possibly corresponds to TRBD2 (6 bases). V was clipped by 6 bases and J by 5 bases, with 16 bases between them. Per the germline V gene, CDR1 is DFQATT and CDR2 is SNEGSKA (reference sequence). There are 13 residues in the CDR3. CDR3 DNA (partial): TGCAGTGCCCGACTAGTTGCTGCGGAGACC. Translating gives CSARLVAAET. The whole CDR3 protein reads CSARLVAAETQYF.

A remark on this clone: The CDR3 extends 3 residues past the end of the read, so its final part is completed from the germline J gene. The gene calls are TRBV7-8 and TRBJ2-3, with D unclear. Germline CDR1 reads SGHVS; CDR2 reads FQNEAQ. The CDR3 covers 16 residues. The ends were cut back, 5 bases at V and 1 base at J, with 16 bases in the middle. CDR3 DNA (partial): TGTGCCAGCAGCCCCCACCGTGGGCGCGGCACAGATACG. This encodes CASSPHRGRGTDT. The whole CDR3 reads CASSPHRGRGTDTQYF.